This T cell receptor (beta chain) was sequenced in a study of blood T cell repertoires in COVID-19. Study background: PBMCs, B-cell-depleted T cells, or T cells provided the cDNA or gDNA that made up the material.

Generated by immunoSEQ multiplex PCR, the TCRdb table keeps only in-frame clones and is missing some. The sample holds 200,000 to 250,000 clones; about 80% are singletons and the top ten take approximately 1.3%. Participants came from 20 to 25 US areas, aged roughly 18 to 89 years. This CDR3 comprises 12 residues. The V and J ends lost 2 bases and 4 bases respectively, with 6 bases between them. CDR1 and CDR2 (germline): GTSNPN, SVGIG (reference sequence). This TCR was recovered from a woman between 40 and 55 years old with acute COVID-19. The rearrangement uses TRBV30 and TRBJ2-1, with a possible D match to TRBD2 (5 bases). Sequencing was done on a sample of PBMCs or T cells enriched from blood (not recorded which). Here the CDR3 reads CAWSRGYNEQFF. The CDR3 DNA is TGTGCCTGGAGTCGGGGATACAATGAGCAGTTCTTC.